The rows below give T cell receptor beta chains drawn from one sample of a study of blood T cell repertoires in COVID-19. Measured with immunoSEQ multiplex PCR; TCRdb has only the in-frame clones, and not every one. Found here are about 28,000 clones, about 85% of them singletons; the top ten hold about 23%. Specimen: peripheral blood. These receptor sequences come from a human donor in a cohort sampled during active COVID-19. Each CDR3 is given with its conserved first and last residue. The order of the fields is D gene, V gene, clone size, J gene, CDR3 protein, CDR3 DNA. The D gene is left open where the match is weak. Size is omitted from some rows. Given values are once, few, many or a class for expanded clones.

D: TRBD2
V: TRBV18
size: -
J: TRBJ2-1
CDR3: CASSPRTSGVLYNEQFF
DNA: TGTGCCAGCTCACCACGGACTAGCGGGGTCTTATACAATGAGCAGTTCTTC

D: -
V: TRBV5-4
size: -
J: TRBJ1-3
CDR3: CASSLDLGYSGNTIYF
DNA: TGTGCCAGCAGCTTGGATCTGGGCTACTCTGGAAACACCATATATTTT

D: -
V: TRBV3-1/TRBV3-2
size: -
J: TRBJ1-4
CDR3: CASSQDRGDFSTNEKLFF
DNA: TGTGCCAGCAGCCAAGATCGAGGAGATTTTTCAACTAATGAAAAACTGTTTTTT

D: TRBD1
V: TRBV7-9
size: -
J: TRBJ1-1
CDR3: CASSLGTGGRSTEAFF
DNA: TGTGCCAGCAGCTTAGGGACAGGGGGCCGGTCCACTGAAGCTTTCTTT

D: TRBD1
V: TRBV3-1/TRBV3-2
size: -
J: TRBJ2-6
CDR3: CASSQRRQGAGANVLTF
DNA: TGTGCCAGCAGCCAAAGGCGGCAGGGGGCCGGGGCCAACGTCCTGACTTTC

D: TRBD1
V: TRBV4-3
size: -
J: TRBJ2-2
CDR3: CASRLSGTAYTGELFF
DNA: TGCGCCAGCAGGCTATCCGGGACAGCTTACACCGGGGAGCTGTTTTTT

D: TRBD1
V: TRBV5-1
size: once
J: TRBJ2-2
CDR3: CASSFGTGRAGELFF
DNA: TGCGCCAGCAGCTTTGGGACAGGACGAGCCGGGGAGCTGTTTTTT

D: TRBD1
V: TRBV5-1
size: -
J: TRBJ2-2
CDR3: CASSLGGQGTPGELFF
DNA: TGCGCCAGCAGCTTGGGGGGACAGGGCACACCCGGGGAGCTGTTTTTT

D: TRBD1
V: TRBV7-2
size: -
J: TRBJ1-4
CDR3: CASRLDRAFNEKLFF
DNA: TGTGCCAGCAGGTTGGACAGGGCCTTTAATGAAAAACTGTTTTTT

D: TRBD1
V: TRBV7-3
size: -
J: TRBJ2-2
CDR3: CASSLTTRGLAGELFF
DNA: TGTGCCAGCAGCTTAACAACCAGGGGGCTTGCCGGGGAGCTGTTTTTT

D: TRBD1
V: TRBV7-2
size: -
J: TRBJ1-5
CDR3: CASSLGQGTQPQHF
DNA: TGTGCCAGCAGCTTGGGACAGGGTACTCAGCCCCAGCATTTT

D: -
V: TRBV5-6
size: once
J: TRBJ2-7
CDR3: CASSLDQAYEQYF
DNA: TGTGCCAGCAGCTTGGACCAGGCCTACGAGCAGTACTTC

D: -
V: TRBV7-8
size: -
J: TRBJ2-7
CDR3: CASSGTGIDFYEQYF
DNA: TGTGCCAGCAGCGGCACAGGGATCGACTTCTACGAGCAGTACTTC

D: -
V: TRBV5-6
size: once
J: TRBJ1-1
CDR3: CASSFVRGTEAFF
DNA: TGTGCCAGCAGCTTCGTAAGGGGGACTGAAGCTTTCTTT

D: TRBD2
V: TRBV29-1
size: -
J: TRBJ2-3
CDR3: CSADGLGWSTDTQYF
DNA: TGCAGCGCTGACGGACTAGGGTGGAGCACAGATACGCAGTATTTT

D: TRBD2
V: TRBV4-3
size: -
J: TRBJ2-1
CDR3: CASSHLPRLADYNEQFF
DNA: TGCGCCAGCAGCCACCTCCCGAGGCTAGCGGACTACAATGAGCAGTTCTTC

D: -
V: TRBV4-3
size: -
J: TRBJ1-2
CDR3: CASSQESEPLYGYTF
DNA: TGCGCCAGCAGCCAAGAATCTGAGCCATTATATGGCTACACCTTC

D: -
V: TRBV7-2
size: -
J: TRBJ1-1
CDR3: CASSPRSTVPNTEAFF
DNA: TGTGCCAGCAGCCCCCGTTCAACAGTCCCCAACACTGAAGCTTTCTTT

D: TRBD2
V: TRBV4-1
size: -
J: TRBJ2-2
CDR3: CASSPRGSGGVNTGELFF
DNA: TGCGCCAGCAGCCCTCGGGGTAGCGGGGGGGTGAACACCGGGGAGCTGTTTTTT

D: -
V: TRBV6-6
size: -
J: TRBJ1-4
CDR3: CAGLAGEKLFF
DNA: TGTGCCGGATTGGCGGGGGAAAAACTGTTTTTT

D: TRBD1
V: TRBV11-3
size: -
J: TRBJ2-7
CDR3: CASSFGTGSLEQYF
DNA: TGTGCCAGCAGCTTTGGGACAGGGAGTCTCGAGCAGTACTTC

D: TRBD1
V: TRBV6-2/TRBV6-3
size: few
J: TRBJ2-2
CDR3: CASSYPWTGGATGELFF
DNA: TGTGCCAGCAGTTACCCCTGGACAGGGGGCGCGACCGGGGAGCTGTTTTTT

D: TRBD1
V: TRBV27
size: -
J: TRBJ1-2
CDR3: CASSNVRTGGNYGYTF
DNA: TGTGCCAGCAGCAACGTTCGGACAGGAGGTAACTATGGCTACACCTTC

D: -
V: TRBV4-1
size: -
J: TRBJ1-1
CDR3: CASSQDIGRLRLSAFF
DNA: TGCGCCAGCAGCCAAGATATTGGCCGTTTGAGACTTTCAGCTTTCTTT

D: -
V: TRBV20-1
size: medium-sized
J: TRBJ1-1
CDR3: CSAAPRTEAFF
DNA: TGCAGTGCGGCCCCTCGCACTGAAGCTTTCTTT

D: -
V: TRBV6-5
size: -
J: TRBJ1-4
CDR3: CASSTGQSRGEKLFF
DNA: TGTGCCAGCAGTACAGGACAGTCCCGTGGCGAAAAACTGTTTTTT

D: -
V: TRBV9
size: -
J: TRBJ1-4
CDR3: CASSQGANDEKLFF
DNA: TGTGCCAGCTCCCAAGGGGCTAACGATGAAAAACTGTTTTTT

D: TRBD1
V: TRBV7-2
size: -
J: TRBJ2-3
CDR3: CASSYTGGGRDTQYF
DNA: TGTGCCAGCAGCTATACAGGGGGCGGGAGAGATACGCAGTATTTT

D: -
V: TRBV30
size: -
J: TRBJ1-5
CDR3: CAWSVQVNQPQHF
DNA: TGTGCCTGGAGTGTACAGGTCAATCAGCCCCAGCATTTT

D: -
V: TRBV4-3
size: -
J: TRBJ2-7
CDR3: CASSQDWKGVSYEQYF
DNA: TGCGCCAGCAGCCAAGATTGGAAGGGGGTGTCCTACGAGCAGTACTTC

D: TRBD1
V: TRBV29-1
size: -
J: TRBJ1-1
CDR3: CSVPGQGLRNTEAFF
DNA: TGCAGCGTGCCGGGACAGGGGCTGAGGAACACTGAAGCTTTCTTT

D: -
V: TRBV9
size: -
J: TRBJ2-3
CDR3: CASLTGLTDTQYF
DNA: TGTGCCAGCCTCACAGGGCTCACAGATACGCAGTATTTT

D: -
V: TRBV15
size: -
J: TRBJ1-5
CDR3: CATSNMYRMKGNQPQHF
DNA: TGTGCCACCAGCAACATGTACCGAATGAAAGGCAATCAGCCCCAGCATTTT

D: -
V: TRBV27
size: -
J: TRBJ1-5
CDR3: CASSSWGRQPQHF
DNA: TGTGCCAGCAGTTCTTGGGGGCGTCAGCCCCAGCATTTT

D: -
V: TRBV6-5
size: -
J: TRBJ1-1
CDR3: CASSPQENTEAFF
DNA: TGTGCCAGCAGCCCCCAGGAGAACACTGAAGCTTTCTTT

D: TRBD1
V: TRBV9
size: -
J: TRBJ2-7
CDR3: CASSATPGQGSYEQYF
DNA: TGTGCCAGCAGCGCTACTCCGGGACAGGGGTCCTACGAGCAGTACTTC

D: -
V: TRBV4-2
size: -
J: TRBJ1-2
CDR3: CASSYMSEGYTF
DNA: TGTGCCAGCAGCTATATGAGTGAGGGCTACACCTTC

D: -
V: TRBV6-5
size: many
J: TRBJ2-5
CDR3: CASSRTWTDSETQYF
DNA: TGTGCCAGCAGCAGGACTTGGACAGACTCTGAGACCCAGTACTTC

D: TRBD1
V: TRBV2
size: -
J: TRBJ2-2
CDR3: CASRRQGDTGELFF
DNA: TGTGCCAGCAGGCGACAGGGGGACACCGGGGAGCTGTTTTTT

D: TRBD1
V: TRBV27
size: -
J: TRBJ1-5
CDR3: CASSLGQGWQPQHF
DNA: TGTGCCAGCAGTTTGGGACAGGGGTGGCAGCCCCAGCATTTT

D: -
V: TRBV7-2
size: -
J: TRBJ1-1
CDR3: CASSLGRGAVTEAFF
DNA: TGTGCCAGCAGCTTAGGACGGGGGGCCGTGACTGAAGCTTTCTTT

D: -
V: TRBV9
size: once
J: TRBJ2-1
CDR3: CASSQTGEQFF
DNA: TGTGCCAGCAGCCAAACAGGTGAGCAGTTCTTC

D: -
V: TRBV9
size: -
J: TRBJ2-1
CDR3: CASSVGPRGRGEQFF
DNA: TGTGCCAGCAGCGTAGGTCCGAGGGGGAGAGGTGAGCAGTTCTTC

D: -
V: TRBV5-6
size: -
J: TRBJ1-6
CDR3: CASSLALLPSYNSPLHF
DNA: TGTGCCAGCAGCTTGGCCCTTCTCCCCTCCTATAATTCACCCCTCCACTTT

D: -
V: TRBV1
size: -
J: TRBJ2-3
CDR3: CTSSRDRRAVGTDTQYF
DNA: TGCACCAGCAGTCGGGACAGGAGGGCTGTTGGCACAGATACGCAGTATTTT

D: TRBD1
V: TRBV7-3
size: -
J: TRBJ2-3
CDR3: CASSLGGQGAMNTQYF
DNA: TGTGCCAGCAGCCTTGGGGGACAGGGGGCAATGAATACGCAGTATTTT

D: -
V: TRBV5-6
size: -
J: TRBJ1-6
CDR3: CASSLRVSSYNSPLHF
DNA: TGTGCCAGCAGCCTCAGGGTGAGCTCCTATAATTCACCCCTCCACTTT

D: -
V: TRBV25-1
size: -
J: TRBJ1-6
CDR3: CASSVNNSPLHF
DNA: TGTGCCAGCAGTGTTAATAATTCACCCCTCCACTTT

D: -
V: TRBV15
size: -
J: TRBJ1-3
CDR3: CATSRDIGGRSGNTIYF
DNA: TGTGCCACCAGCAGAGACATAGGAGGGAGGTCTGGAAACACCATATATTTT

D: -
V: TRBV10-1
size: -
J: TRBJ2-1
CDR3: CASTPGGGHNEQFF
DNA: TGCGCCAGCACCCCCGGAGGGGGCCACAATGAGCAGTTCTTC

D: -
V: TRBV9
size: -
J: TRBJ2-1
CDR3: CASNPTRSYNEQFF
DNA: TGTGCCAGCAACCCGACTCGCTCCTACAATGAGCAGTTCTTC

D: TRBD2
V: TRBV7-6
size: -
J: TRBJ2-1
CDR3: CASSLAGSGGPDEQFF
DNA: TGTGCCAGCAGCTTAGCCGGTAGCGGGGGTCCCGATGAGCAGTTCTTC

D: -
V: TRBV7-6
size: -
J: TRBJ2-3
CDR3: CASSFWEGVADTQYF
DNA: TGTGCCAGCAGCTTCTGGGAGGGGGTGGCAGATACGCAGTATTTT

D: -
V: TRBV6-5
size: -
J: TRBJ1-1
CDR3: CASSYGRPNTEAFF
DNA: TGTGCCAGCAGTTACGGCAGGCCGAACACTGAAGCTTTCTTT